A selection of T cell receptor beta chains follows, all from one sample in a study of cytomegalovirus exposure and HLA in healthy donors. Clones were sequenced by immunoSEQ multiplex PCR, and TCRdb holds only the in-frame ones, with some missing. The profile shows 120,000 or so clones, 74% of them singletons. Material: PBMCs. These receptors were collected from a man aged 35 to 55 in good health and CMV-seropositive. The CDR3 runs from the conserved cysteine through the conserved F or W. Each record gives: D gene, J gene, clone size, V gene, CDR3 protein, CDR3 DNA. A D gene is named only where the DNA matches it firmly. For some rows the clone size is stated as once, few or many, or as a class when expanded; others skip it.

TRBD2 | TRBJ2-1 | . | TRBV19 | CASSMVLAQRGEQFF | TGTGCCAGTAGTATGGTACTAGCGCAGCGAGGTGAGCAGTTCTTC
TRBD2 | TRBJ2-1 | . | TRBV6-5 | CASSYFGGAGNEQFF | TGTGCCAGCAGTTACTTCGGGGGGGCGGGGAATGAGCAGTTCTTC
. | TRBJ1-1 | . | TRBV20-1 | CRQGMNTEAFF | TGCAGACAGGGTATGAACACTGAAGCTTTCTTT
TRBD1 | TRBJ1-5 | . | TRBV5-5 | CASSWTGYGQPQHF | TGTGCCAGCAGTTGGACAGGGTATGGGCAGCCCCAGCATTTT
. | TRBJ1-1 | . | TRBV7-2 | CASRNTGRGTEAFF | TGTGCCAGCAGAAACACAGGGAGGGGGACTGAAGCTTTCTTT
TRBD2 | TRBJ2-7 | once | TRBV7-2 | CASSPSGEGLLREQYF | TGTGCCAGCAGCCCCAGTGGGGAGGGCCTCTTAAGGGAGCAGTACTTC
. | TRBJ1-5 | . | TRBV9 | CASSVFDGSGGNQPQHF | TGTGCCAGCAGCGTATTTGATGGGAGCGGGGGCAATCAGCCCCAGCATTTT
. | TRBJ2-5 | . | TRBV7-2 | CASSFLSRQPQETQYF | TGTGCCAGCAGCTTCCTTTCGCGACAGCCCCAAGAGACCCAGTACTTC
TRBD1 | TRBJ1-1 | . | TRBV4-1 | CASSRTTGFNTEAFF | TGCGCCAGCAGCCGTACGACAGGGTTCAACACTGAAGCTTTCTTT
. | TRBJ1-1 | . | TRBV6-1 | CASREGTLEAFF | TGTGCCAGCAGGGAGGGGACTCTCGAAGCTTTCTTT
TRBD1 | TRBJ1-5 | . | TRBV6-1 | CASSAQGFQPQHF | TGTGCCAGCAGTGCACAGGGGTTTCAGCCCCAGCATTTT
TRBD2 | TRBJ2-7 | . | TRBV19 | CASSITSGRAYEQYF | TGTGCCAGTAGTATTACTAGCGGGAGGGCCTACGAGCAGTACTTC
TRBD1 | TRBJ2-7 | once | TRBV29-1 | CSVVRDSEKQYF | TGCAGCGTTGTACGGGACAGTGAAAAGCAGTACTTC
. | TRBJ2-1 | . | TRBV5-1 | CASSLEGGWAEQFF | TGCGCCAGCAGCTTGGAGGGGGGGTGGGCTGAGCAGTTCTTC
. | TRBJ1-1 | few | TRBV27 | CASSLFSGADTEAFF | TGTGCCAGCAGTTTATTTTCTGGGGCGGACACTGAAGCTTTCTTT
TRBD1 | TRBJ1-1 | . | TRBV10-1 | CASSEVQGAYTEAFF | TGCGCCAGCAGTGAGGTTCAGGGGGCCTACACTGAAGCTTTCTTT
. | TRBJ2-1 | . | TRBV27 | CASSLSLDSLPPNEQFF | TGTGCCAGCAGTCTAAGCCTGGACAGTCTTCCCCCCAATGAGCAGTTCTTC
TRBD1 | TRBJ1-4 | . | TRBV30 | CAWSVGGREKLFF | TGTGCCTGGAGTGTAGGGGGCAGAGAAAAACTGTTTTTT
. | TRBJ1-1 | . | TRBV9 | CASSPIQGTNTEAFF | TGTGCCAGCAGCCCCATACAGGGAACGAACACTGAAGCTTTCTTT
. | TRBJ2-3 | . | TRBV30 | CAWAAGVNTQYF | TGTGCCTGGGCGGCGGGTGTTAATACGCAGTATTTT
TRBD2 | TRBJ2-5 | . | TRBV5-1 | CASSRTSGQETQYF | TGCGCCAGCAGCCGGACTAGCGGGCAAGAGACCCAGTACTTC
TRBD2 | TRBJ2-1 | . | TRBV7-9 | CASSPLGAGGSNEQFF | TGTGCCAGCAGCCCCCTAGGAGCGGGGGGGAGTAATGAGCAGTTCTTC
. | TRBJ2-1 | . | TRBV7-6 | CASSALHPSRLVLQYNEQFF | TGTGCCAGCAGCGCCCTCCACCCTTCCCGCCTTGTCCTTCAGTACAATGAGCAGTTCTTC
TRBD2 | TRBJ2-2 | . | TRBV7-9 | CASSRAGGNTGELFF | TGTGCCAGCAGCCGGGCGGGAGGGAACACCGGGGAGCTGTTTTTT
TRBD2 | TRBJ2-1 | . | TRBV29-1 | CSVETWTSGGLNEQFF | TGCAGCGTTGAAACATGGACTAGCGGTGGACTGAATGAGCAGTTCTTC
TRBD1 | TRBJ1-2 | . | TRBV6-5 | CASGDRGHDGYTF | TGTGCCAGTGGGGACAGGGGGCACGATGGCTACACCTTC
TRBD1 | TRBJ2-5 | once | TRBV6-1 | CASSRTGGYEETQYF | TGTGCCAGCAGCCGGACAGGAGGATACGAAGAGACCCAGTACTTC
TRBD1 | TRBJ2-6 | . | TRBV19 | CASSIKGGQQWAGANVLTF | TGTGCCAGTAGTATAAAAGGGGGACAGCAATGGGCTGGGGCCAACGTCCTGACTTTC
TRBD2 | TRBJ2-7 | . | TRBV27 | CASSLSSGGWDEQYF | TGTGCCAGCAGTTTATCGAGCGGGGGGTGGGACGAGCAGTACTTC
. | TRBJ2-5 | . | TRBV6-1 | CASSYPSWETQYF | TGTGCCAGCAGTTATCCCAGTTGGGAGACCCAGTACTTC
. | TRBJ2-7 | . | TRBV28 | CASLKGGSAYEQYF | TGTGCCAGCCTTAAAGGGGGTTCGGCCTACGAGCAGTACTTC